Presented here are 4 T cell receptor beta chains from one specimen sequenced in a study of cytomegalovirus exposure and HLA in healthy donors. The primer mix had 60 Vbeta and 13 Jbeta primers. This table comes from immunoSEQ multiplex PCR, and its TCRdb copy is limited to in-frame clones, with some not included. The data hold more than 150,000 clones, with 82% observed a single time. Material for sequencing was PBMCs. The origin of the receptors is a young woman in good health and CMV-seronegative.

The chain is built from TRBV2 and TRBJ1-4, with a tentative D call TRBD1 (5 bases). V dropped 5 bases and J dropped 8 bases, with 18 bases sitting between them. This CDR3 comprises 15 residues. Germline CDR1 and CDR2: SNHLY and FYNNEI. CDR3 bases: TGTGCCAGCAGTCTTCAGGGACTTAAGACGGAAAAACTGTTTTTT. As protein: CASSLQGLKTEKLFF.

The rearrangement joins TRBV7-9 to TRBJ2-7; perhaps TRBD2 as D (6 bases). The CDR3 extends over 15 amino acids. CDR1 and CDR2 from the germline V gene are SEHNR and FQNEAQ (reference sequence). V was shortened by 7 bases and J by 2 bases, with 18 bases between the two germline ends. The CDR3 sequence is CASTWGELGPYEQYF. For the CDR3, the DNA is TGTGCCAGCACCTGGGGGGAGTTAGGACCCTACGAGCAGTACTTC.

This sequence joins TRBV4-1 and TRBJ1-1; tentatively, D is TRBD1 (5 bases). Germline lookup yields CDR1 MGHRA and CDR2 YSYEKL. V was clipped by 3 bases and J by 13 bases, with 12 bases between them. The CDR3 length is 11 residues. Here the CDR3 reads CASSHGYDSFF. In DNA form, the CDR3 reads TGCGCCAGCAGCCACGGATACGACAGTTTCTTT.

The CDR3: CATSSILAGEETQYF. The DNA of the CDR3 is TGTGCCACCAGCAGTATACTAGCGGGGGAAGAGACCCAGTACTTC. The rearrangement uses TRBV15 and TRBJ2-5; 11 bases align to TRBD2. The V and J ends lost 3 bases and 3 bases, in that order; junction bases with no gene match: 3. Germline loops: CDR1 LNHNV, CDR2 YYDKDF (reference sequence). The CDR3 contains 15 residues.